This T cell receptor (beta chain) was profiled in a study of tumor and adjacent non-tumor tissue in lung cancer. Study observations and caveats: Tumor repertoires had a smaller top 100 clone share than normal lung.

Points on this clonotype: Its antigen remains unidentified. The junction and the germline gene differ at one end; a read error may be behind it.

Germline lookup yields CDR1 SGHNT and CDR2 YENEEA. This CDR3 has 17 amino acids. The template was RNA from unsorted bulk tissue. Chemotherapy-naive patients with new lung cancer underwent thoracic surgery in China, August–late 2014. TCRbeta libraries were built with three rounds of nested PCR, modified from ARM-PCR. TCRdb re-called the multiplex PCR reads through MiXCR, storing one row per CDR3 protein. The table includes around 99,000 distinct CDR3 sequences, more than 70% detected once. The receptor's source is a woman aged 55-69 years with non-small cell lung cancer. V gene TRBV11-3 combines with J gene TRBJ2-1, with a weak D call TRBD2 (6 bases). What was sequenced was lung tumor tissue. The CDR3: CPRSLELTNGSHNEQFF. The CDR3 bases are TGTCCCAGAAGCTTAGAGTTGACTAACGGGAGCCACAATGAGCAGTTCTTT.